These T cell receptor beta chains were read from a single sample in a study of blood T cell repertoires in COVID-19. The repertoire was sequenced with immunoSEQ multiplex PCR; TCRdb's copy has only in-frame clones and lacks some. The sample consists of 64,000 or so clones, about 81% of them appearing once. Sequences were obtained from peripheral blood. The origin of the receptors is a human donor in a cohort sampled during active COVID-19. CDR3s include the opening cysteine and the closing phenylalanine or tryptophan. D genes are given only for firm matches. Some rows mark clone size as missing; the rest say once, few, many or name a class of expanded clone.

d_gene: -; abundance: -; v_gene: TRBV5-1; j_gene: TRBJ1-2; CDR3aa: CASSPTLTGNYGYTF; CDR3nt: TGCGCCAGCAGCCCCACTTTGACAGGCAACTATGGCTACACCTTC
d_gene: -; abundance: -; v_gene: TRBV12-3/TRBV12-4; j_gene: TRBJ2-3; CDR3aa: CASSPSDTQYF; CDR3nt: TGTGCCAGCAGTCCGTCGGATACGCAGTATTTT
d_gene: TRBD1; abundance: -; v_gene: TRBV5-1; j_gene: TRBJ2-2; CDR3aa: CASSYGQGDTGELFF; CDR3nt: TGCGCCAGCAGCTACGGACAGGGGGACACCGGGGAGCTGTTTTTT
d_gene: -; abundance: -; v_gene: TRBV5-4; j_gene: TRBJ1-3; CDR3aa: CASSPPRQRANTIYF; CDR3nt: TGTGCCAGCAGCCCGCCCAGACAGCGGGCGAACACCATATATTTT
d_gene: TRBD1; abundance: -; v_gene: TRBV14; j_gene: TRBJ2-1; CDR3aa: CASSQGTGAFPQFF; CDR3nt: TGTGCCAGCAGCCAGGGGACAGGGGCTTTTCCGCAGTTCTTC
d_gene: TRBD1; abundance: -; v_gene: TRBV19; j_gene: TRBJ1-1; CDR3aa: CASSIPKLTGRNTEAFF; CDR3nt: TGTGCCAGTAGTATCCCCAAACTGACAGGGAGGAACACTGAAGCTTTCTTT
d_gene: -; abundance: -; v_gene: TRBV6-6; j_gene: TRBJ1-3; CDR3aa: CASSYSRGTGNTIYF; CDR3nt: TGTGCCAGCAGTTACTCGAGGGGGACTGGAAACACCATATATTTT
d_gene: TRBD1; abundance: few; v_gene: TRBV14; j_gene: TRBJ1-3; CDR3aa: CASSQTGWEAGNTIYF; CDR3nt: TGTGCCAGCAGCCAGACAGGGTGGGAAGCTGGAAACACCATATATTTT
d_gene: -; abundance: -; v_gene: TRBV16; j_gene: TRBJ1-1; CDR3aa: CASSPGGVRAFF; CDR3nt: TGTGCCAGCAGCCCGGGGGGGGTGCGAGCTTTCTTT
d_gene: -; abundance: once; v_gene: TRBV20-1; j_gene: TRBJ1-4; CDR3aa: CSASNAENEKLFF; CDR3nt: TGCAGTGCTAGTAACGCGGAGAATGAAAAACTGTTTTTT
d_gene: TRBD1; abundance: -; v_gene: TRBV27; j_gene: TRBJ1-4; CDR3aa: CASGAPGQAEKLFF; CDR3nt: TGTGCCAGCGGGGCACCGGGACAGGCTGAAAAACTGTTTTTT
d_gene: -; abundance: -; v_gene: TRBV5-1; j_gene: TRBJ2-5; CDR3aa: CASSPKRETQYF; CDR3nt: TGCGCCAGCAGTCCCAAGCGGGAGACCCAGTACTTC
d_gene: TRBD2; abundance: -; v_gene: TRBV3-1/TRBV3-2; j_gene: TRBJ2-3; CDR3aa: CASSPPPLLAGGRTEDTQYF; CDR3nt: TGTGCCAGCAGTCCACCCCCCTTACTAGCGGGGGGGAGAACGGAAGATACGCAGTATTTT
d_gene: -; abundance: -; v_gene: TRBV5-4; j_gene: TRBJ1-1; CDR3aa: CASTHPGEGTNTEAFF; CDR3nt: TGTGCCAGCACCCATCCAGGGGAGGGTACGAACACTGAAGCTTTCTTT
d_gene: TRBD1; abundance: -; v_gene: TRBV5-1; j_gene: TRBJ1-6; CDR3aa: CASRSGQGAGGLAEALHF; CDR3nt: TGCGCCAGCAGGTCGGGACAGGGGGCCGGAGGCTTGGCAGAGGCCCTCCACTTT
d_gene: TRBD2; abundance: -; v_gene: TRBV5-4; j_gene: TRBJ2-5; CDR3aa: CASSVKLAGGETQYF; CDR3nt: TGTGCCAGCAGCGTCAAACTAGCGGGGGGCGAGACCCAGTACTTC
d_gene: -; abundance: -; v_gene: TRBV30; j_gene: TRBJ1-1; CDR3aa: CAWRYRNTEAFF; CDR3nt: TGTGCCTGGAGGTACAGGAACACTGAAGCTTTCTTT
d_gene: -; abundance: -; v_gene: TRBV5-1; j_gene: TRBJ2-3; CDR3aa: CASSPGLYTDTQYF; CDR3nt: TGCGCCAGTAGTCCAGGGCTTTACACAGATACGCAGTATTTT
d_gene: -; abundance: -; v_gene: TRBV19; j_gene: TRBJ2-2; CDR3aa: CASSIRQSMNTGELFF; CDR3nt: TGTGCCAGTAGTATAAGACAGTCCATGAACACCGGGGAGCTGTTTTTT
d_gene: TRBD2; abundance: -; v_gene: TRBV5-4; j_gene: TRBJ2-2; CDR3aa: CASSLGPGTSGTGELFF; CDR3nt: TGTGCCAGCAGCTTGGGGCCCGGGACTAGCGGAACCGGGGAGCTGTTTTTT
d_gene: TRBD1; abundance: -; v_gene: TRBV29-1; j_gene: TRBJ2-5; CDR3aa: CSVNFDRVETQYF; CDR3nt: TGCAGCGTTAATTTCGACAGGGTGGAGACCCAGTACTTC
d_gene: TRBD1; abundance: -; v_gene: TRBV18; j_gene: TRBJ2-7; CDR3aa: CASSPATGGNEQYF; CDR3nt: TGTGCCAGCTCACCTGCGACAGGGGGCAACGAGCAGTACTTC
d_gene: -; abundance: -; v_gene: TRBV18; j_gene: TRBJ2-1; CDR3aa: CASSPIARGNNEQFF; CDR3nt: TGTGCCAGCTCACCGATCGCGCGGGGTAACAATGAGCAGTTCTTC
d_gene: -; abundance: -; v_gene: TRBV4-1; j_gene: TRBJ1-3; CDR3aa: CASSQGLVQGKVVGNTIYF; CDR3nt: TGCGCCAGCAGCCAAGGGCTCGTACAGGGCAAAGTTGTAGGAAACACCATATATTTT
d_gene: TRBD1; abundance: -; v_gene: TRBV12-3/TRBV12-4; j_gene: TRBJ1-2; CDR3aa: CASSSGRGRGYTF; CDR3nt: TGTGCCAGCAGTTCGGGCAGGGGGCGAGGCTACACCTTC
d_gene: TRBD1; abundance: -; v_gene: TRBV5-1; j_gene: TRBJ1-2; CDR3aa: CAVSPGQGSYGYTF; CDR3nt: TGCGCCGTCAGCCCGGGACAGGGGAGCTATGGCTACACCTTC
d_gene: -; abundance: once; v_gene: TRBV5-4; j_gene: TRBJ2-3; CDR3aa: CASSPVSTDTQYF; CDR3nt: TGTGCCAGCAGCCCCGTATCCACAGATACGCAGTATTTT
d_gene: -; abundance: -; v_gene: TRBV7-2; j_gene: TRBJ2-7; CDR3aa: CASDQGNNYEQYF; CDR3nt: TGTGCCAGCGATCAGGGTAACAACTACGAGCAGTACTTC
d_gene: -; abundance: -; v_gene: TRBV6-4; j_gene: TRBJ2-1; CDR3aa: CASSPGQGVGEQFF; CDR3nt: TGTGCCAGCAGCCCGGGCCAGGGTGTAGGTGAGCAGTTCTTC
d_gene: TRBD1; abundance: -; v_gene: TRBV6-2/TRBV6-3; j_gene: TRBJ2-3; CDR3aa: CASSPKQGATEYF; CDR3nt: TGTGCCAGCAGCCCTAAACAGGGGGCGACGGAGTATTTT
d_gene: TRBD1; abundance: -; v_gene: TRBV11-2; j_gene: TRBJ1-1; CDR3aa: CASSSERQGGTEAFF; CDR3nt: TGTGCCAGCAGCTCAGAGAGACAGGGTGGCACTGAAGCTTTCTTT
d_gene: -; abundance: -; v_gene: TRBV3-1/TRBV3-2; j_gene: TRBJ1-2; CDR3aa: CASSQVGRYSSNYGYTF; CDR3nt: TGTGCCAGCAGCCAAGTCGGCCGTTACAGCAGTAACTATGGCTACACCTTC
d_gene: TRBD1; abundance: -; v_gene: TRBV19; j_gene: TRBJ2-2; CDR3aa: CASSIGHDRALGGELFF; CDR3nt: TGTGCCAGTAGTATAGGTCACGACAGGGCGCTAGGCGGGGAGCTGTTTTTT